The sample holds a few counts of the clone carrying this TCR beta chain. What it binds is not known. The germline CDR1 and CDR2 sequences are KGHSH and LQKENI. V gave up 3 bases and J gave up 1 base, with 10 bases separating them. This CDR3 has 15 residues. This sample was taken from a study of beta chain features in type 1 diabetes. Whole-study results and caveats: Sequencing from cDNA could over-represent high-TCR-expressing cells. There was a moderate but significant shortening of TCRB CDR3s in all four CD4+ subsets of Type 1 diabetes patients. Any HLA effect on TCRB rearrangement was left unresolved by small sub-analyses.

Sequenced material consisted of expressed TCRB transcripts (all of the isolated RNA was reverse transcribed). Assay used: immunoSEQ multiplex PCR; TCRdb lists only in-frame clones, some missing. Of 300,000 to 400,000 clones detected, roughly 13% appear once; the ten largest clones hold 0.013% to 0.015%. The chain joins TRBV18 to TRBJ2-1; possible D gene TRBD2, 5 bases. The sequencing sample was made of naive CD4+ T cells from blood. The receptor's source is a woman aged 18-30 years with type 1 diabetes. The CDR3 DNA reads TGTGCCAGCTCACCCCAGCGGATTTCCTACAATGAGCAGTTCTTC. This encodes CASSPQRISYNEQFF.